The next 27 T cell receptor beta chains were all read from a single sample in a study of blood T cell repertoires in COVID-19. Produced via immunoSEQ multiplex PCR; TCRdb's table is partial and in-frame only. The sample consists of approximately 150,000 clones, around 90% of them appearing once. Sample: peripheral blood. These receptors were taken from a woman in her forties or fifties with acute or convalescent COVID-19.

The gene calls are TRBV19 and TRBJ2-7; D gene unclear. The ends were cut back, 6 bases at V and 5 bases at J, with 8 bases in the middle. The CDR3 spans 11 residues. The V gene's germline CDR1 is LNHDA and CDR2 SQIVND (reference sequence). The CDR3 protein is CASSTQNEQYF. The CDR3 bases are TGTGCCAGTAGCACCCAGAACGAGCAGTACTTC.

The chain links TRBV6-5 to TRBJ2-7, with 8 bases fitting TRBD2. The CDR3 totals 16 residues. The V segment lost 0 bases and the J segment 4 bases; nucleotides outside the gene matches: 8. The V gene's germline CDR1 is MNHEY and CDR2 SVGAGI. CDR3 DNA: TGTGCCAGCAGTTACTCCAGTCCCGTAGCGGGGTACGAGCAGTACTTC. This sequence encodes CASSYSSPVAGYEQYF.

V usage is TRBV10-3 and J usage is TRBJ1-1, with D possibly matching TRBD1 (6 bases). This CDR3 is built from 16 residues. Germline V lookup: CDR1 ENHRY, CDR2 SYGVKD. With 4 bases removed from V and 1 base from J, the gap between germline ends came to 16 bases. DNA for the CDR3: TGTGCCATCAGTGCCCTACAGGGTACAGCGAACACTGAAGCTTTCTTT. Residues: CAISALQGTANTEAFF.

CDR3 nucleotides: TGTGCCAGCAGTGTCCACGGGGGTAATTCACCCCTCCACTTT. This encodes CASSVHGGNSPLHF. This sequence joins TRBV2 and TRBJ1-6; D possibly corresponds to TRBD1 (5 bases). Germline CDR1 reads SNHLY; CDR2 reads FYNNEI. The germline V and J ends were trimmed by 4 bases and 6 bases, with 10 bases remaining between them. The CDR3 is 14 residues long.

This chain joins TRBV27 and TRBJ1-1; a possible D gene is TRBD1 (5 bases). V was cut by 6 bases and J by 4 bases, with 15 bases left in between. The CDR3 contains 14 residues. Germline values: CDR1 MNHEY, CDR2 SMNVEV (reference sequence). The DNA for the CDR3 is TGTGCCAGCAGCACTACACCCGGGGGCACTGAAGCTTTCTTT. As protein: CASSTTPGGTEAFF.

The V call is TRBV24-1, the J call TRBJ2-1; maybe TRBD1 (5 bases). In germline, CDR1 is KGHDR, CDR2 SFDVKD. This CDR3 spans 16 amino acids. V dropped 0 bases and J dropped 0 bases, with 8 bases sitting between them. The chain's CDR3 is CATSDLQGISYNEQFF. Written as DNA, the CDR3 is TGTGCCACCAGTGATTTGCAGGGTATCTCCTACAATGAGCAGTTCTTC.

The J gene is TRBJ2-2, the V gene TRBV6-5, with D possibly being TRBD1 (6 bases). The CDR3 has 12 amino acids. V was clipped by 7 bases and J by 5 bases, with 8 bases between them. Germline V gene lookup returns CDR1 MNHEY and CDR2 SVGAGI. The CDR3 loop reads CASMTGTGELFF. The CDR3 DNA sequence: TGTGCCAGCATGACAGGAACCGGGGAGCTGTTTTTT.

This clone was recorded once. The rearrangement links TRBV28 to TRBJ2-7, with 7 bases identical to TRBD1. The J segment lost 3 bases and the V segment lost 6 bases, leaving 11 bases of the junction unmatched. Germline-derived CDR1 and CDR2 are MDHEN and SYDVKM. The CDR3 totals 15 residues. This CDR3 reads CASRPGTVDGYEQYF. The CDR3 nucleotides read TGTGCCAGCAGACCCGGGACAGTGGATGGCTACGAGCAGTACTTC.

J is TRBJ2-7 and V is TRBV6-5, with 8 bases identical to TRBD1. With V trimmed by 0 bases and J by 6 bases, 7 bases remained unmatched. The CDR3 loop spans 15 amino acids. Germline lookup yields CDR1 MNHEY and CDR2 SVGAGI. The CDR3 bases are TGTGCCAGCAGTTACTCGAGCAGGGGGCAAGGCGAGCAGTACTTC. Its protein product is CASSYSSRGQGEQYF.

This clone was counted once. The chain has TRBV7-2 and TRBJ2-7, with D possibly being TRBD2 (5 bases). V was shortened by 3 bases and J by 2 bases, with 11 bases between the two germline ends. This CDR3 is 14 amino acids long. Germline CDR1 is SGHTA and CDR2 is FQGNSA. The CDR3, as DNA: TGTGCCAGCAGCTTGAGGAGCGGCCCCTACGAGCAGTACTTC. Encoded protein: CASSLRSGPYEQYF. The full variable domain, its missing parts supplied by reference TRBV7-2 and TRBJ2-7, is GAGVSQSPSNKVTEKGKDVELRCDPISGHTALYWYRQSLGQGLEFLIYFQGNSAPDKSGLPSDRFSAERTGGSVSTLTIQRTQQEDSAVYLCASSLRSGPYEQYFGPGTRLTVT.

V gene TRBV28 combines with J gene TRBJ2-7; 10 nucleotides align to TRBD2. V lost 7 bases to trimming and J lost 5 bases; unmatched junction nucleotides: 17. Germline V CDR1 and CDR2: MDHEN, SYDVKM. CDR3 length: 17 residues. DNA for the CDR3: TGTGCCAGCATCCAACCGGGGGTACTAGCGGGAACCAACGAGCAGTACTTC. As protein: CASIQPGVLAGTNEQYF. Full variable domain (rest looked up from reference TRBV28 and TRBJ2-7): DVKVTQSSRYLVKRTGEKVFLECVQDMDHENMFWYRQDPGLGLRLIYFSYDVKMKEKGDIPEGYSVSREKKERFSLILESASTNQTSMYLCASIQPGVLAGTNEQYFGPGTRLTVT.

V gene TRBV7-3 combines with J gene TRBJ2-1; D remains ambiguous. Germline CDR1 and CDR2: SGHTA and FQGTGA. Trimming removed 6 bases at V and 5 bases at J, with 14 bases between. CDR3 length: 14 residues. The CDR3 sequence: CASSSPDNHNEQFF. The DNA for the CDR3 is TGTGCCAGCAGTTCACCCGACAATCACAATGAGCAGTTCTTC.

This rearrangement joins TRBV6-5 to TRBJ1-5; 9 positions agree with TRBD1. After removal of 7 bases from V and 2 bases from J, the junction contained 3 bases not matched to a gene. This CDR3 spans 14 amino acids. The germline gives CDR1 MNHEY, CDR2 SVGAGI. The CDR3 sequence: CASIRQGGNQPQHF. The CDR3 bases are TGTGCCAGCATCCGACAGGGGGGCAATCAGCCCCAGCATTTT.

J is TRBJ2-7 and V is TRBV7-9; perhaps TRBD2 as D (5 bases). The CDR3 length is 15 residues. With 4 bases removed from V and 3 bases from J, the gap between germline ends came to 16 bases. Germline V gene sequence: CDR1 SEHNR, CDR2 FQNEAQ (reference sequence). CDR3 in DNA: TGTGCCAGCAGCTCTGACCGACTAAGTAGCTACGAGCAGTACTTC. Protein: CASSSDRLSSYEQYF.

This chain connects TRBV7-3 to TRBJ2-3; the match to TRBD2 covers 8 bases. This CDR3 region has 15 residues. Germline values: CDR1 SGHTA, CDR2 FQGTGA. Trimming removed 0 bases from V and 4 bases from J; junction bases left unmatched: 3. The CDR3, as DNA: TGTGCCAGCAGCTTAACGCGACTAGCGCCAGATACGCAGTATTTT. Amino acids: CASSLTRLAPDTQYF. The full variable domain, rest sourced from reference TRBV7-3 and TRBJ2-3, is GAGVSQTPSNKVTEKGKYVELRCDPISGHTALYWYRQSLGQGPEFLIYFQGTGAADDSGLPNDRFFAVRPEGSVSTLKIQRTERGDSAVYLCASSLTRLAPDTQYFGPGTRLTVL.

This rearrangement joins TRBV5-5 to TRBJ1-3, with 9 bases matching TRBD1. The CDR3 runs 18 residues. The V segment lost 3 bases and the J segment 0 bases; nucleotides outside the gene matches: 10. Germline lookup yields CDR1 SGHKS and CDR2 YYEKEE (reference sequence). Written as DNA, the CDR3 is TGTGCCAGCAGCTCACCCGGGTGGACAGGGGACTCTGGAAACACCATATATTTT. Translating gives CASSSPGWTGDSGNTIYF.

The chain recombines TRBV14 with TRBJ2-1; D perhaps matches TRBD1 (6 bases). This CDR3 comprises 17 residues. Trimming removed 4 bases at V and 0 bases at J, with 16 bases between. Per germline, CDR1 SGHDN and CDR2 FVKESK. CDR3 amino acids: CASSRVNRVSSYNEQFF. The DNA for the CDR3 is TGTGCCAGCAGCCGAGTTAACAGGGTCAGCTCCTACAATGAGCAGTTCTTC.

This clone was detected a few times. The junction and the germline gene differ at one end; a read error may be behind it. The V call is TRBV7-3, the J call TRBJ2-3, with 8 bases fitting TRBD2. There are 16 residues in the CDR3. The V gene's germline CDR1 is SGHTA and CDR2 FQGTGA. The chain's CDR3 is CASSITSGSSTDTQYF. CDR3 DNA sequence: TGTGCCAGCAGCATAACTAGCGGTTCTAGCACAGATACGCAGTATTTT.

The chain uses TRBV9 and TRBJ1-5; tentative D call: TRBD1 (6 bases). The CDR3 consists of 15 residues. Germline values: CDR1 SGDLS, CDR2 YYNGEE. V was cut by 3 bases and J by 0 bases, with 10 bases left in between. The CDR3 DNA reads as TGTGCCAGCAGCGCCGACAGGTATAGCAATCAGCCCCAGCATTTT. Its protein product is CASSADRYSNQPQHF.

The V gene is TRBV2, the J gene TRBJ2-2; 10 bases agree with TRBD2. Germline V gene data show CDR1 as SNHLY and CDR2 as FYNNEI. V lost 4 bases and J lost 3; bases outside the gene matches: 5. The CDR3 has 16 residues. The CDR3 region is CASSGSSGGYTGELFF. DNA for the CDR3: TGTGCCAGCAGTGGGTCTAGCGGGGGATACACCGGGGAGCTGTTTTTT.

The rearrangement uses TRBV13 and TRBJ1-5; D uncertain. V shed 0 bases and J shed 5 bases, with 8 bases lying between them. Per germline, CDR1 PRHDT and CDR2 FYEKMQ (reference sequence). This CDR3 spans 14 amino acids. CDR3 amino acids: CASSLGTADQPQHF. Here the CDR3 DNA reads TGTGCCAGCAGCTTAGGGACTGCTGATCAGCCCCAGCATTTT.

The rearrangement joins TRBV29-1 to TRBJ2-2; TRBD1 matches 10 bases. The CDR3 is 17 amino acids. J was trimmed by 8 bases and V by 4 bases; bases with no gene match: 16. CDR1 SQVTM and CDR2 ANQGSEA come from the germline V gene. The CDR3 sequence is CSVVGTGTGELTGELFF. CDR3 in DNA: TGCAGCGTTGTTGGAACCGGGACAGGGGAGTTAACAGGGGAGCTGTTTTTT.

The chain links TRBV19 to TRBJ1-1; no clear D. V lost 6 bases and J lost 3, with 20 bases in between. Germline V gene lookup returns CDR1 LNHDA and CDR2 SQIVND (reference sequence). This CDR3 is 16 amino acids long. The DNA of the CDR3 is TGTGCCAGTAGCTGGCCTCAGCTCGGCGGGGACACTGAAGCTTTCTTT. Translated, it gives CASSWPQLGGDTEAFF.

The chain links TRBV15 to TRBJ1-4; maybe TRBD1 (5 bases). The length of the CDR3 is 16 residues. In germline, CDR1 is LNHNV, CDR2 YYDKDF (reference sequence). Between the trimmed V and J ends, which lost 0 bases and 0 bases, there was a span of 8 bases. The CDR3 DNA sequence: TGTGCCACCAGCAGAGATCTCAGGGCAACTAATGAAAAACTGTTTTTT. Amino acid sequence: CATSRDLRATNEKLFF.

The genes are TRBV3-1 (or the pseudogene TRBV3-2) and TRBJ2-1; weak D call: TRBD1 (6 bases). Germline CDR1 reads LGHDT; CDR2 reads YNNKEL (reference sequence). With 4 bases removed from V and 4 bases from J, the gap between germline ends came to 14 bases. The CDR3 sequence is 15 residues long. The CDR3 DNA reads as TGTGCCAGCAGCCTCAGCGTGGGGGCTTACAATGAGCAGTTCTTC. Its protein product is CASSLSVGAYNEQFF.

The gene calls are TRBV29-1 and TRBJ1-4; D is possibly TRBD1 (5 bases). Germline V gene lookup returns CDR1 SQVTM and CDR2 ANQGSEA. Trimming took off 4 bases at V and 5 bases at J, with 11 bases between the two ends. This CDR3 is built from 13 residues. The CDR3 region has the DNA TGCAGCGTTGTCTGGGCAGGGAATGAAAAACTGTTTTTT. It yields the protein CSVVWAGNEKLFF.

This chain joins TRBV18 and TRBJ1-3; TRBD1 might be the D (5 bases). Germline V gene sequence: CDR1 KGHSH, CDR2 LQKENI. The length of the CDR3 is 14 residues. Deletions cut 5 bases from V and 8 bases from J, with 16 bases between. The CDR3 coding sequence is TGTGCCAGCTCAGCAGGGTCTGACAGAGACACCATATATTTT. Translating it yields CASSAGSDRDTIYF.